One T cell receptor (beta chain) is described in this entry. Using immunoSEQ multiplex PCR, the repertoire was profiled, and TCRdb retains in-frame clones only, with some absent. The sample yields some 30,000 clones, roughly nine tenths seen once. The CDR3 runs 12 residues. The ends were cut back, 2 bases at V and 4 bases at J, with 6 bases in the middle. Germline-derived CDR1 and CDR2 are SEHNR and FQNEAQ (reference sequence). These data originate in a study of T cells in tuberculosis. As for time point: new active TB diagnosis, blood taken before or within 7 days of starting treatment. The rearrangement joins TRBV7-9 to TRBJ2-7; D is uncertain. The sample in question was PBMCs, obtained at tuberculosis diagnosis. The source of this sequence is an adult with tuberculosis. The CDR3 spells CASSLNSYEQYF. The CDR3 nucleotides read TGTGCCAGCAGCTTAAATAGTTACGAGCAGTACTTC.